The 14 T cell receptor beta chains given below trace back to one sample, sequenced in a study of a mutant IDH1 vaccine in newly diagnosed glioma. Some clones are missing from TCRdb's copy, which holds only in-frame ones; the method was immunoSEQ multiplex PCR. Of 50,000 to 65,000 clones detected, 90% to 95% appear once; the ten largest clones hold 2.4%. The time point: week 11, during vaccination. The study gave 300 ug of mutant IDH1 20-mer peptide per vaccine dose, with topical imiquimod. Antigen specificity for these receptors is unknown. The starting material was PBMCs, obtained from a glioma patient whose treatment included an IDH1 peptide vaccine. The receptors originated from a man aged 45-65 years with glioma.

The table lists this clone with a count of one. The chain recombines TRBV7-9 with TRBJ1-4, with 9 bases matching TRBD1. V trimming: 5 bases; J trimming: 3 bases; junction bases outside the gene matches: 10. The CDR3 contains 17 residues. The germline gives CDR1 SEHNR, CDR2 FQNEAQ (reference sequence). In DNA form, the CDR3 reads TGTGCCAGCAGCCCAGACTGGGACAGGGCGGCTAATGAAAAACTGTTTTTT. This codes for CASSPDWDRAANEKLFF.

The chain uses TRBV18 and TRBJ1-5; 9 bases line up with TRBD1. The CDR3 is made up of 15 amino acids. CDR1 and CDR2 (germline): KGHSH, LQKENI. Germline trimming cut 3 bases from V and 3 bases from J; bases unmatched to any gene: 3. CDR3 protein: CASSPGTGNNQPQHF. The CDR3 DNA reads as TGTGCCAGCTCACCCGGGACAGGGAACAATCAGCCCCAGCATTTT.

V gene TRBV4-1 combines with J gene TRBJ2-3; the match to TRBD1 covers 9 bases. The CDR3 length is 15 residues. Trimming took 2 bases from V and 3 from J; bases not matched to a gene: 3. CDR1 is MGHRA and CDR2 is YSYEKL in the germline V gene. The CDR3 loop is CASSQWDRETDTQYF. The CDR3, as DNA: TGCGCCAGCAGCCAATGGGACAGGGAGACAGATACGCAGTATTTT.

The rearrangement links TRBV10-1 to TRBJ2-1; TRBD2 agrees at 10 bases. Germline CDR1 WNHNN, CDR2 SYGVQD (reference sequence). V gave up 3 bases and J gave up 5 bases; unmatched junction bases: 4. CDR3 size: 15 residues. The CDR3 coding sequence is TGCGCCAGCAGTGACCGGACTAGCGGACACAATGAGCAGTTCTTC. Protein product: CASSDRTSGHNEQFF.

The V call is TRBV5-1, the J call TRBJ2-4; 9 bases are shared with TRBD1. The germline CDR1 and CDR2 sequences are SGHRS and YFSETQ. The CDR3 has 18 amino acids. Trimming at V came to 3 bases and at J to 0 bases, leaving 10 bases not matched to a gene. The CDR3 loop reads CASSSGTGPPIAKNIQYF. Here the CDR3 DNA reads TGCGCCAGCAGCTCCGGGACAGGGCCCCCTATAGCCAAAAACATTCAGTACTTC.

This chain joins TRBV6-1 and TRBJ1-2; D is perhaps TRBD1 (5 bases). Trimming took off 8 bases at V and 0 bases at J, with 13 bases between the two ends. The V gene's germline CDR1 is MNHNS and CDR2 SASEGT. The CDR3 runs 14 residues. The CDR3 bases are TGTGCCAGCGGAAGCAGGGACTCTAACTATGGCTACACCTTC. It specifies CASGSRDSNYGYTF.

This chain links TRBV7-9 with TRBJ2-5, with D hard to call. The germline gives CDR1 SEHNR, CDR2 FQNEAQ (reference sequence). The CDR3 sequence is 13 residues long. The germline V and J ends were trimmed by 4 bases and 4 bases, with 10 bases remaining between them. CDR3 nucleotides: TGTGCCAGCAGCTGGGCGTATGGAGAGACCCAGTACTTC. Translating gives CASSWAYGETQYF.

The chain is built from TRBV5-4 and TRBJ2-3, with 8 nucleotides matching TRBD1. Trimming removed 4 bases from V and 2 bases from J; junction bases left unmatched: 9. The CDR3 totals 16 residues. Germline values: CDR1 SGHNT, CDR2 YYREEE (reference sequence). Here the CDR3 DNA reads TGTGCCAGCAGCCTCGGACAGGGTTCATCCACAGATACGCAGTATTTT. This sequence encodes CASSLGQGSSTDTQYF.

Note on this clone: The junction differs from germline at one of its ends, possibly a read error. The V call is TRBV7-8, the J call TRBJ2-7; either TRBD1 or TRBD2 may fit D (5 bases each). CDR3 size: 13 residues. Germline V lookup: CDR1 SGHVS, CDR2 FQNEAQ. The chain's CDR3 is CASSSEDIYEQHF. The CDR3 DNA is TGTGCCAGCAGCTCGGAGGACATCTACGAGCAGCACTTC.

V and J are TRBV7-8 and TRBJ1-4, with D perhaps TRBD1 (5 bases). Germline CDR1 SGHVS, CDR2 FQNEAQ. Trimming stripped 4 bases from V and 0 bases from J, with 12 bases between. The CDR3 covers 16 residues. CDR3 sequence (DNA): TGTGCCAGCAGCTCCCCCCGGGGGGCAACTAATGAAAAACTGTTTTTT. Translated: CASSSPRGATNEKLFF.

This chain links TRBV19 with TRBJ1-2, with 7 bases lining up with TRBD1. V lost 7 bases and J lost 5; bases outside the gene matches: 4. The CDR3 runs 12 residues. CDR1 and CDR2 (germline): LNHDA, SQIVND (reference sequence). The CDR3 is CASTETGYGYTF. The CDR3 DNA follows: TGTGCCAGTACCGAGACAGGGTATGGCTACACCTTC.

V usage is TRBV29-1 and J usage is TRBJ2-2, with 10 bases lining up with TRBD2. Per the germline V gene, CDR1 is SQVTM and CDR2 is ANQGSEA. This CDR3 region has 19 residues. The trim removed 1 base at V and 6 bases at J, leaving 17 bases unmatched. In DNA form, the CDR3 reads TGCAGCGTTGAAGGGCGATCAAGGTTAGCGGGAGGTTCTCCCGGGGAGCTGTTTTTT. Protein product: CSVEGRSRLAGGSPGELFF.

The chain is built from TRBV4-2 and TRBJ1-2, with a weak D call TRBD1 (5 bases). This CDR3 is built from 14 residues. In germline, CDR1 is LGHNA, CDR2 YNFKEQ. With 0 bases removed from V and 4 bases from J, the gap between germline ends came to 9 bases. The CDR3 sequence: CASSQDRASYGYTF. In DNA, the CDR3 is TGTGCCAGCAGCCAAGACAGGGCGAGCTATGGCTACACCTTC.

This chain joins TRBV2 and TRBJ2-3; weak D call: TRBD1 (6 bases). V lost 8 bases and J lost 2, with 11 bases in between. Germline assignment: CDR1 SNHLY and CDR2 FYNNEI. The CDR3 runs 13 residues. The CDR3 spells CASHGQTTDTQYF. CDR3 nucleotides: TGTGCCAGCCATGGACAGACCACAGATACGCAGTATTTT.